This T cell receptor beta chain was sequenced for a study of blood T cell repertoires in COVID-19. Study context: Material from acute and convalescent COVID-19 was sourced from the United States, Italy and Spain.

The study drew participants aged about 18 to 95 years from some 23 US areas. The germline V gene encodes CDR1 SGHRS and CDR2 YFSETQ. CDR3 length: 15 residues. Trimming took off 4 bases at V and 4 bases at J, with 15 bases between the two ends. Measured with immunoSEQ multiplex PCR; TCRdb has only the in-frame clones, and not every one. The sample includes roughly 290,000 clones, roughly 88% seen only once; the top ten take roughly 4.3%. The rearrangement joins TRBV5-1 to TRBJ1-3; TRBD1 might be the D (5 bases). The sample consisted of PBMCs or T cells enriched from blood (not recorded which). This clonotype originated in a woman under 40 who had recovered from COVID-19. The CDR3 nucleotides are TGCGCCAGCAGCATCTCAGGGAACCCCGGAAACACCATATATTTT. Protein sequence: CASSISGNPGNTIYF.